The rows below give T cell receptor beta chains drawn from one sample of a study of blood T cells in healthy people across ages. TCRdb fed the 5' RACE reads into MiXCR, producing one record per CDR3 protein. The sample has almost 550,000 distinct CDR3 sequences; under 30% are singletons. The same specimen was also included in a second study, on T cells of mothers and their children.

The sample taken for sequencing was blood. These receptors all come from a boy between 10 and 17 years old in good health. CDR3s include the opening cysteine and the closing phenylalanine or tryptophan. Fields, in order: clone size, V gene, D gene, J gene, CDR3 protein, CDR3 DNA. A D gene is named only where the DNA matches it firmly. Size tells how often a clone was seen (once, few, many) or the class of an expanded clone, and some rows leave it out.

clone_size: few
v_call: TRBV5-1
d_call: .
j_call: TRBJ1-1
cdr3_aa: CASSLGGGLMNTEAFF
cdr3_nt: TGCGCCAGCAGCTTGGGAGGGGGACTAATGAACACTGAAGCTTTCTTT

clone_size: .
v_call: TRBV4-3
d_call: .
j_call: TRBJ2-5
cdr3_aa: CASSQGVAQAQYF
cdr3_nt: TGCGCCAGCAGCCAAGGAGTGGCGCAGGCCCAGTACTTC

clone_size: few
v_call: TRBV10-3
d_call: .
j_call: TRBJ2-7
cdr3_aa: CAISDIVSAILYEQYF
cdr3_nt: TGTGCCATCAGTGATATCGTGTCAGCGATTCTTTACGAGCAGTACTTC

clone_size: .
v_call: TRBV12-3/TRBV12-4
d_call: .
j_call: TRBJ2-5
cdr3_aa: CASSWDTETQYF
cdr3_nt: TGTGCCAGCAGTTGGGACACAGAGACCCAGTACTTC

clone_size: .
v_call: TRBV7-9
d_call: TRBD1
j_call: TRBJ1-2
cdr3_aa: CASSYANQGGYGYTF
cdr3_nt: TGTGCCAGCAGCTATGCTAACCAGGGGGGCTATGGCTACACCTTC

clone_size: few
v_call: TRBV7-8
d_call: .
j_call: TRBJ2-5
cdr3_aa: CASSRSVGTIQETQYF
cdr3_nt: TGTGCCAGCAGCCGCAGTGTAGGGACAATACAAGAGACCCAGTACTTC

clone_size: .
v_call: TRBV9
d_call: .
j_call: TRBJ1-3
cdr3_aa: CASSTGGNTIYF
cdr3_nt: TGTGCCAGCAGTACAGGTGGAAACACCATATATTTT

clone_size: few
v_call: TRBV9
d_call: .
j_call: TRBJ2-1
cdr3_aa: CASSVGLGNEQFF
cdr3_nt: TGTGCCAGCAGCGTAGGGTTAGGCAATGAGCAGTTCTTC

clone_size: .
v_call: TRBV24-1
d_call: .
j_call: TRBJ2-3
cdr3_aa: CATSDSGDTQYF
cdr3_nt: TGTGCCACCAGTGATTCGGGAGATACGCAGTATTTT

clone_size: .
v_call: TRBV28
d_call: TRBD1
j_call: TRBJ2-7
cdr3_aa: CASSPRVNGQGYF
cdr3_nt: TGTGCCAGCAGCCCGCGGGTAAATGGACAGGGTTACTTC

clone_size: .
v_call: TRBV20-1
d_call: .
j_call: TRBJ2-5
cdr3_aa: CSATRQGGQETQYF
cdr3_nt: TGCAGTGCTACCCGACAGGGAGGACAAGAGACCCAGTACTTC

clone_size: few
v_call: TRBV28
d_call: .
j_call: TRBJ1-5
cdr3_aa: CASTSVRGYNQPQHF
cdr3_nt: TGTGCCAGCACTAGTGTCCGGGGGTATAATCAGCCCCAGCATTTT

clone_size: few
v_call: TRBV7-3
d_call: .
j_call: TRBJ2-5
cdr3_aa: CASSLGLCQQETQYF
cdr3_nt: TGTGCCAGCAGCTTAGGTCTCTGCCAACAAGAGACCCAGTACTTC

clone_size: .
v_call: TRBV20-1
d_call: .
j_call: TRBJ2-7
cdr3_aa: CSARGFRGRYEQYF
cdr3_nt: TGCAGTGCTAGAGGGTTTCGGGGAAGATACGAGCAGTACTTC

clone_size: .
v_call: TRBV20-1
d_call: TRBD1
j_call: TRBJ1-2
cdr3_aa: CSAKGTVYGYTF
cdr3_nt: TGCAGTGCTAAAGGGACAGTTTATGGCTACACCTTC

clone_size: .
v_call: TRBV12-3/TRBV12-4
d_call: .
j_call: TRBJ2-1
cdr3_aa: CASSFNTAGITTMTQFF
cdr3_nt: TGTGCCAGCAGTTTCAATACAGCAGGTATTACTACAATGACGCAGTTCTTC

clone_size: few
v_call: TRBV25-1
d_call: .
j_call: TRBJ2-2
cdr3_aa: CASSEFGPDTGELFF
cdr3_nt: TGTGCCAGCAGTGAATTTGGACCGGACACCGGGGAGCTGTTTTTT

clone_size: .
v_call: TRBV7-9
d_call: TRBD1
j_call: TRBJ1-1
cdr3_aa: CASMDRGNTEAFF
cdr3_nt: TGTGCCAGTATGGACAGGGGGAACACTGAAGCTTTCTTT

clone_size: .
v_call: TRBV4-3
d_call: TRBD1
j_call: TRBJ2-7
cdr3_aa: CASSQDPAGTGDNEQYF
cdr3_nt: TGCGCCAGCAGCCAAGATCCAGCCGGGACAGGGGACAACGAGCAGTACTTC

clone_size: .
v_call: TRBV27
d_call: .
j_call: TRBJ2-5
cdr3_aa: CASSANGETQYF
cdr3_nt: TGTGCCAGCAGTGCAAATGGAGAGACCCAGTACTTC

clone_size: .
v_call: TRBV14
d_call: TRBD2
j_call: TRBJ2-3
cdr3_aa: CASSHRGVTSDTQYF
cdr3_nt: TGTGCCAGCAGCCACCGGGGGGTAACCTCAGATACGCAGTATTTT

clone_size: .
v_call: TRBV7-9
d_call: TRBD1
j_call: TRBJ2-7
cdr3_aa: CASSFGNRDREGYEQYF
cdr3_nt: TGTGCCAGCAGCTTCGGTAACCGGGACAGGGAAGGATACGAGCAGTACTTC

clone_size: .
v_call: TRBV10-2
d_call: .
j_call: TRBJ2-7
cdr3_aa: CASSEARVTAYEQYF
cdr3_nt: TGCGCCAGCAGTGAGGCGAGGGTAACGGCCTACGAGCAGTACTTC

clone_size: few
v_call: TRBV27
d_call: .
j_call: TRBJ2-7
cdr3_aa: CASSSGRSHEQYF
cdr3_nt: TGTGCCAGCAGTTCGGGACGGTCCCACGAGCAGTACTTC

clone_size: .
v_call: TRBV29-1
d_call: TRBD1
j_call: TRBJ2-2
cdr3_aa: CSARTGGVGELFF
cdr3_nt: TGCAGCGCAAGGACAGGGGGCGTGGGGGAGCTGTTTTTT

clone_size: .
v_call: TRBV6-5
d_call: TRBD1
j_call: TRBJ1-2
cdr3_aa: CASSYTTGGDLSGYTF
cdr3_nt: TGTGCCAGCAGTTACACAACAGGGGGCGACTTGAGTGGCTACACCTTC

clone_size: .
v_call: TRBV12-3/TRBV12-4
d_call: .
j_call: TRBJ2-3
cdr3_aa: CASSSLRGGPGADTQYF
cdr3_nt: TGTGCCAGCAGTTCCTTACGAGGGGGTCCCGGGGCAGATACGCAGTATTTT

clone_size: .
v_call: TRBV18
d_call: TRBD2
j_call: TRBJ2-7
cdr3_aa: CASSTSGMLQSYEQYF
cdr3_nt: TGTGCCAGCTCAACTAGCGGGATGTTACAATCCTACGAGCAGTACTTC

clone_size: .
v_call: TRBV7-2
d_call: .
j_call: TRBJ1-1
cdr3_aa: CASSLYKMGTEAFF
cdr3_nt: TGTGCCAGCAGCTTATACAAAATGGGCACTGAAGCTTTCTTT

clone_size: few
v_call: TRBV12-3/TRBV12-4
d_call: TRBD2
j_call: TRBJ2-5
cdr3_aa: CASSFSRDYGRETQYF
cdr3_nt: TGTGCCAGCAGTTTCTCCCGGGACTATGGCCGAGAGACCCAGTACTTC

clone_size: few
v_call: TRBV5-1
d_call: TRBD2
j_call: TRBJ2-4
cdr3_aa: CASSLIEIGTRYRNIQYF
cdr3_nt: TGCGCCAGCAGCTTGATAGAGATTGGGACTAGATATAGAAACATTCAGTACTTC

clone_size: few
v_call: TRBV28
d_call: .
j_call: TRBJ2-3
cdr3_aa: CASSSTRQTDFQPDTQYF
cdr3_nt: TGTGCCAGCAGTTCCACCCGACAGACCGATTTCCAACCAGATACGCAGTATTTT

clone_size: .
v_call: TRBV2
d_call: .
j_call: TRBJ2-3
cdr3_aa: CASSDPRRTSSTDTQYF
cdr3_nt: TGTGCCAGCAGTGACCCACGGCGCACAAGTAGCACAGATACGCAGTATTTT